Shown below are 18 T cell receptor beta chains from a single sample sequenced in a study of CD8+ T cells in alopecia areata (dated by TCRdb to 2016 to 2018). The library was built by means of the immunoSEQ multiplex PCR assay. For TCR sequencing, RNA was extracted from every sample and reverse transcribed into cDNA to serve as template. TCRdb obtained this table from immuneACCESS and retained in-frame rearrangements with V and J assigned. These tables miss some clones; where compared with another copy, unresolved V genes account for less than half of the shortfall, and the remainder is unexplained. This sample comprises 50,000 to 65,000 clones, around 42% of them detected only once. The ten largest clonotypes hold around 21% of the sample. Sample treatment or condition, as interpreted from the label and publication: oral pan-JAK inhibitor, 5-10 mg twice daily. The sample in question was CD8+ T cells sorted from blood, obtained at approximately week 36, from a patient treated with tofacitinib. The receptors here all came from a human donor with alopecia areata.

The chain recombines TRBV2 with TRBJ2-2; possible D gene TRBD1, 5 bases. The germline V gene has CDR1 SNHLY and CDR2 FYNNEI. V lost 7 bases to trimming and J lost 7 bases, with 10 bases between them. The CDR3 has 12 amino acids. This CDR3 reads CASIREGGELFF. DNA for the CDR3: TGTGCCAGCATCAGGGAAGGCGGGGAGCTGTTTTTT.

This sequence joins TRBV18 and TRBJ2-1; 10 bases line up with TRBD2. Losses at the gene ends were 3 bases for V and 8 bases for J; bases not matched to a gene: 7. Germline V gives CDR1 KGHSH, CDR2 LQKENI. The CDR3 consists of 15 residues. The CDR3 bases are TGTGCCAGCTCACCGTTAGCGGGAGGAAGGGATGAGCAGTTCTTC. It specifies CASSPLAGGRDEQFF.

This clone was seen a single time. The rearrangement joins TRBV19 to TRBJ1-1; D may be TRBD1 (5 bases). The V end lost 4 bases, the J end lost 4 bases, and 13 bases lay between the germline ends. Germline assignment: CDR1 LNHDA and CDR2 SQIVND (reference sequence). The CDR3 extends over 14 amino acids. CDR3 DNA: TGTGCCAGTAGTAACCCAGGGTTCGGCACTGAAGCTTTCTTT. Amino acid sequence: CASSNPGFGTEAFF.

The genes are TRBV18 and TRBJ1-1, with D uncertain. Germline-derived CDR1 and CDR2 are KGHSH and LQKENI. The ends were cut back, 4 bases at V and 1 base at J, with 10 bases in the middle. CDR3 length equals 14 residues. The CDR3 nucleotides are TGTGCCAGCTCACAAGGGAACCCGAACACTGAAGCTTTCTTT. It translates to CASSQGNPNTEAFF.

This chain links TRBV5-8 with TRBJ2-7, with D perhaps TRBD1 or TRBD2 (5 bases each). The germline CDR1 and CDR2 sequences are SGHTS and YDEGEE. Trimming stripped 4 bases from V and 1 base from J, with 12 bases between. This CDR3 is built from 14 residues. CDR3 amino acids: CASSERGASYEQYF. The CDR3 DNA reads TGTGCCAGCAGCGAAAGGGGAGCTTCCTACGAGCAGTACTTC. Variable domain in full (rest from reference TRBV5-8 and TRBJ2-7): EAGVTQSPTHLIKTRGQQATLRCSPISGHTSVYWYQQALGLGLQFLLWYDEGEERNRGNFPPRFSGRQFPNYSSELNVNALELEDSALYLCASSERGASYEQYFGPGTRLTVT.

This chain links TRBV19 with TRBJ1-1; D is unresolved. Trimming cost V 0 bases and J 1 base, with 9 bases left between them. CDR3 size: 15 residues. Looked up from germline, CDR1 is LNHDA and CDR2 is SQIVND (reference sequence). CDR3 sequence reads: CASSIDPGANTEAFF. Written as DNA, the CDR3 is TGTGCCAGTAGTATAGATCCGGGCGCGAACACTGAAGCTTTCTTT.

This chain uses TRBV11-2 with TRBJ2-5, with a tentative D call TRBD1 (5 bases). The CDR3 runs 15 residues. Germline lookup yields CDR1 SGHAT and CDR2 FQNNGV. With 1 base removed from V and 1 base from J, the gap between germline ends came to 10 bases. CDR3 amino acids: CASSLAGRVQETQYF. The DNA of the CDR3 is TGTGCCAGCAGCTTAGCAGGCAGGGTCCAAGAGACCCAGTACTTC.

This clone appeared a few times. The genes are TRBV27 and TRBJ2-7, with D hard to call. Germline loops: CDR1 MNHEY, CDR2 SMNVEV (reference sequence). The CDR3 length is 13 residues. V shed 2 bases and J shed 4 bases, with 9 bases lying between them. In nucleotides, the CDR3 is TGTGCCAGCAGTTTAACTACCGGGTACGAGCAGTACTTC. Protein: CASSLTTGYEQYF.

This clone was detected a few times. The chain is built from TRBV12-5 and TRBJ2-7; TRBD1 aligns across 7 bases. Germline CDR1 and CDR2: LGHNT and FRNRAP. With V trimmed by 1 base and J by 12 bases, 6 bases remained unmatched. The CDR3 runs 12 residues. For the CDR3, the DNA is TGTGCTAGTGGTTTGGGAGGGACAGAGGTGTACTTC. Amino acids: CASGLGGTEVYF. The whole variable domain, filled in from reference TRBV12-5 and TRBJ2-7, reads DARVTQTPRHKVTEMGQEVTMRCQPILGHNTVFWYRQTMMQGLELLAYFRNRAPLDDSGMPKDRFSAEMPDATLATLKIQPSEPRDSAVYFCASGLGGTEVYFGPGTRLTVT.

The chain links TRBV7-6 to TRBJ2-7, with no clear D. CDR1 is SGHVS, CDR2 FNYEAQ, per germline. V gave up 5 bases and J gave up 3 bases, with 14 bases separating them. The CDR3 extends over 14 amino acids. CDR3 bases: TGTGCCAGCAGCCCCCAACACGCGGTCTACGAGCAGTACTTC. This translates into CASSPQHAVYEQYF.

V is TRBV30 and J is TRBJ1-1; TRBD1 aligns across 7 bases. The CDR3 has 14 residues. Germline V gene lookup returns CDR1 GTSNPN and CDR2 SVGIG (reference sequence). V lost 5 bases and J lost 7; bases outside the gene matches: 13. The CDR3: CAWSPPGTAHEAFF. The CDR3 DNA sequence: TGTGCCTGGTCCCCGCCGGGGACAGCTCATGAAGCTTTCTTT.

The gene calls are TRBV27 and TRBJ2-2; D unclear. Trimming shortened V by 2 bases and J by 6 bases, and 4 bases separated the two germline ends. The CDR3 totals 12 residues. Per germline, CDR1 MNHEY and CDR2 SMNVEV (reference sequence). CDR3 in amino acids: CASSLVPGELFF. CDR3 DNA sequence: TGTGCCAGCAGTTTAGTGCCCGGGGAGCTGTTTTTT.

CDR3 in amino acids: CATMGGRLYNEQFF. In DNA, the CDR3 is TGTGCCACCATGGGGGGGAGGCTCTACAATGAGCAGTTCTTC. The chain has TRBV25-1 and TRBJ2-1; 7 bases match TRBD2. The CDR3 totals 14 residues. The ends lost 10 bases at V and 3 bases at J; junction bases unmatched: 9. Germline V gives CDR1 MGHDK, CDR2 SYGVNS.

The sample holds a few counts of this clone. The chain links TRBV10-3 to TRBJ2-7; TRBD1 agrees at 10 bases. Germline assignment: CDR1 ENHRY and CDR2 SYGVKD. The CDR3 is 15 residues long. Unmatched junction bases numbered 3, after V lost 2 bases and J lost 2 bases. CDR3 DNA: TGTGCCATCAGTGAGCCGGGACAGGGGACCTACGAGCAGTACTTC. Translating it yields CAISEPGQGTYEQYF.

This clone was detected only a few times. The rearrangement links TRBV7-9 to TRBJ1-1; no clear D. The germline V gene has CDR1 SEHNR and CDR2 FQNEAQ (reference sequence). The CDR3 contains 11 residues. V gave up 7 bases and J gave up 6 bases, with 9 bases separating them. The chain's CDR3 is CASTYGAEAFF. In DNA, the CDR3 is TGTGCCAGCACGTATGGGGCTGAAGCTTTCTTT.

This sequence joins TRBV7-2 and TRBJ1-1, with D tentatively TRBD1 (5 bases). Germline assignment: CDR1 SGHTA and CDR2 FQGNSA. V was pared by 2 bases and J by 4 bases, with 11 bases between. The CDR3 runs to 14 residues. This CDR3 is CASSLKTEGTEAFF. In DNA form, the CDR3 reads TGTGCCAGCAGCTTAAAGACAGAAGGCACTGAAGCTTTCTTT.

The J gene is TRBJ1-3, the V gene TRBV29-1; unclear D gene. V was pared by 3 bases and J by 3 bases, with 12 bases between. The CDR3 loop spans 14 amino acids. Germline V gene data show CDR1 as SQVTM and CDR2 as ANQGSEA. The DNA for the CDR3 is TGCAGCGTTGATCGCGCTCAGCATGGAAACACCATATATTTT. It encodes CSVDRAQHGNTIYF.

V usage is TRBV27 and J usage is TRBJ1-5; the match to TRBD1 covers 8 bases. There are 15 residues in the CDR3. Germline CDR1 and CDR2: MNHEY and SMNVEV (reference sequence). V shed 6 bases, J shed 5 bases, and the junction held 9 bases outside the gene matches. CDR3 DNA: TGTGCCAGCAGCTTCTCAGGGGGCGCCTATCAGCCCCAGCATTTT. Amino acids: CASSFSGGAYQPQHF.